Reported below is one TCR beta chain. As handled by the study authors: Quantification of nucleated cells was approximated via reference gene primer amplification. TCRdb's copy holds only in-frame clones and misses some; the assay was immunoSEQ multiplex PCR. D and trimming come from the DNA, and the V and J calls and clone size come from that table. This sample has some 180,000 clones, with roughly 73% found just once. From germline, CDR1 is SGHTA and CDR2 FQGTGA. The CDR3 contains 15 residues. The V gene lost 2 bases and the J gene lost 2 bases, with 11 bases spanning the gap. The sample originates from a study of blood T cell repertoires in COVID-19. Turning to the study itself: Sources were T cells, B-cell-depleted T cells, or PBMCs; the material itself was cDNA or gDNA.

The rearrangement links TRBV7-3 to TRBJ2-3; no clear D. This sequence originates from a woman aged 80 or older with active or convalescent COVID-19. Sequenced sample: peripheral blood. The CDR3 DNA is TGTGCCAGCAGCTTAGTGCCACAGCCCACAGATACGCAGTATTTT. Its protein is CASSLVPQPTDTQYF. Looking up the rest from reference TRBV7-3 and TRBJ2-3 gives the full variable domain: GAGVSQTPSNKVTEKGKYVELRCDPISGHTALYWYRQSLGQGPEFLIYFQGTGAADDSGLPNDRFFAVRPEGSVSTLKIQRTERGDSAVYLCASSLVPQPTDTQYFGPGTRLTVL.